The clone carrying this T cell receptor (beta chain) was observed many times. Its cognate antigen is unknown. Germline is not matched at one junction end, which may reflect a read error. TCRdb re-called the RACE reads through MiXCR, storing one row per CDR3 protein. This table holds approximately 75,000 distinct CDR3 sequences, 8.5% found once. This sample stems from a study of human T cells and chemical hapten exposure. The wider study: TCR yields differed between samples (mainly from small differences in pooled library volume). Findings and limits, study-wide: Because they had alopecia, donors may respond immunologically unlike healthy people. PT1 expanded TCR counts and patch test score were linked, and their correlation was positive.

Time point of the sample: patch test 2, 6 weeks after DPC sensitization. Treatment meaning: therapeutic diphenylcyclopropenone sensitization with weekly scalp DPC. CDR1 and CDR2 from the germline V gene are SEHNR and FQNEAQ (reference sequence). This CDR3 is 13 amino acids long. The input for sequencing was whole blood, taken in connection with sensitization to the hapten diphenylcyclopropenone (DPC). The V and J genes are TRBV7-9 and TRBJ1-2; D ambiguous. The sequence was obtained from a woman in her forties or fifties with alopecia areata. Some clones in this sample may be carry-over from other donors' samples. The CDR3 region is CASSLGDPPSPTF. DNA of the CDR3: TGTGCCAGCAGCTTAGGTGACCCCCCATCCCCAACTTTC.